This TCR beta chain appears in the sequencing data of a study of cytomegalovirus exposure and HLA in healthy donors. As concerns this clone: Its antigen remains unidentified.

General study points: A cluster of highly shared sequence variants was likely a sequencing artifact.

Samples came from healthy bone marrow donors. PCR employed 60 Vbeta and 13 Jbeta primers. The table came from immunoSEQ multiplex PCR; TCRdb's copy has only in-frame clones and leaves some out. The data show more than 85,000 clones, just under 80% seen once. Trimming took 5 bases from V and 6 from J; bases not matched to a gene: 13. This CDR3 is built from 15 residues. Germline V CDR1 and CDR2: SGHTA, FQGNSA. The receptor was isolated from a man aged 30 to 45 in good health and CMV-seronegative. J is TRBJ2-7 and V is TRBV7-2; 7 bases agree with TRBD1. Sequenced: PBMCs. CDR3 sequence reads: CASSPTDLTGAEQYF. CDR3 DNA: TGTGCCAGCAGCCCCACGGACCTAACAGGGGCCGAGCAGTACTTC.